This TCR beta chain was sequenced in a study of CD8+ T cells in alopecia areata. Extraction of RNA preceded its reverse transcription into cDNA, which served as the sequencing template. The protocol was immunoSEQ multiplex PCR, while the TCRdb copy is restricted to in-frame clones and leaves out a portion. The sample contains some 210,000 clones, roughly 57% of which appear only once. This receptor was obtained from a human donor with alopecia areata. The specimen was CD4+ T cells sorted from blood, collected at week 0.

The DNA of the CDR3 is TGTGCCAGCAGTTACGCAGGACAGGGAACCACCTACGAGCAGTACTTC. Its protein product is CASSYAGQGTTYEQYF. This chain connects TRBV6-5 to TRBJ2-7; TRBD1 matches at 8 bases. In germline, CDR1 is MNHEY, CDR2 SVGAGI. The CDR3 sequence is 16 residues long. V was pared by 2 bases and J by 2 bases, with 8 bases of the junction left unmatched.